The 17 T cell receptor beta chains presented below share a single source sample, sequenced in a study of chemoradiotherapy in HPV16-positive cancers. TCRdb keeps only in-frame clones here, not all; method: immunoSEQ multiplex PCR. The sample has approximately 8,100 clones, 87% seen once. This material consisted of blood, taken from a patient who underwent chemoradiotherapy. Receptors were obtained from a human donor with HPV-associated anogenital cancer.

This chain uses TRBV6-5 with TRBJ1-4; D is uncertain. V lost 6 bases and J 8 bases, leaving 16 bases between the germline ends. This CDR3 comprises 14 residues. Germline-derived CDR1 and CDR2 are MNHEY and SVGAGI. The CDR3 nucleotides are TGTGCCAGCAGGGAGAGAGGAGAATGGGAAAAACTGTTTTTT. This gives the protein CASRERGEWEKLFF.

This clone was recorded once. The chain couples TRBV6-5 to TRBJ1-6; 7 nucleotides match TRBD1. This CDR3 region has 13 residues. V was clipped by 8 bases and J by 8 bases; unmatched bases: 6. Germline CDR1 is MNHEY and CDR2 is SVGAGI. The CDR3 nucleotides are TGTGCCAGCCGGAAACAGGGGTATTCACCCCTCCACTTT. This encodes CASRKQGYSPLHF.

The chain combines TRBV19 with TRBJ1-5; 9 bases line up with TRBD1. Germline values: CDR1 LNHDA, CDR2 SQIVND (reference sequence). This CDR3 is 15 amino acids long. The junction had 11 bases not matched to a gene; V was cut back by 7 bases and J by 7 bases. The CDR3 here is CASTQNRGPNQPQHF. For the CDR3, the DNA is TGTGCCAGTACGCAAAACAGGGGGCCGAACCAGCCCCAGCATTTT.

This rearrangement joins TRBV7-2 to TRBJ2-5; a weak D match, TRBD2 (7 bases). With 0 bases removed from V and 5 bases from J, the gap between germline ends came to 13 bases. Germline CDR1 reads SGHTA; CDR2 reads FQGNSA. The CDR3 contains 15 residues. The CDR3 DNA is TGTGCCAGCAGCTTAGCGGGGGGGCCAGGGGAGACCCAGTACTTC. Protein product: CASSLAGGPGETQYF.

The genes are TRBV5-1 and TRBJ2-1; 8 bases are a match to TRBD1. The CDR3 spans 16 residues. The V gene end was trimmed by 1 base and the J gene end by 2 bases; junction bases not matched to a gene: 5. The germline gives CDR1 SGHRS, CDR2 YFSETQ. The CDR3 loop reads CASSLYRTGTYNEQFF. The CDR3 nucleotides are TGCGCCAGCAGCTTGTATCGGACAGGGACCTACAATGAGCAGTTCTTC.

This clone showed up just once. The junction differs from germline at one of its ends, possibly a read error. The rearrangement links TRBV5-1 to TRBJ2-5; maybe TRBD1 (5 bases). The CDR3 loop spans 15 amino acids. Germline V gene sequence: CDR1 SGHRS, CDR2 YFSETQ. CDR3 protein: CASSATVPDQGTQYF. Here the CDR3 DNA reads TGCGCCAGCAGCGCGACAGTTCCTGACCAAGGGACCCAGTACTTC. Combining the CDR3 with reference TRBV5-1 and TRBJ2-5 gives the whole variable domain KAGVTQTPRYLIKTRGQQVTLSCSPISGHRSVSWYQQTPGQGLQFLFEYFSETQRNKGNFPGRFSGRQFSNSRSEMNVSTLELGDSALYLCASSATVPDQGTQYFGPGTRLLVL.

The CDR3 coding sequence is TGTGCCAGCAGTAGTAGCGGGGGAAGCACAGATACGCAGTATTTT. Its protein is CASSSSGGSTDTQYF. This chain uses TRBV6-5 with TRBJ2-3; 9 bases match TRBD2. Germline loops: CDR1 MNHEY, CDR2 SVGAGI. After removal of 5 bases from V and 0 bases from J, the junction contained 3 bases not matched to a gene. This CDR3 region has 15 residues.

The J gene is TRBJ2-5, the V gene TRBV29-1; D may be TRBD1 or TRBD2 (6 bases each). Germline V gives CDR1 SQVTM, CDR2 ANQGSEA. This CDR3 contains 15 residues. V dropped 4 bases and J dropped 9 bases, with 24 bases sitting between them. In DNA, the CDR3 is TGCAGCGTTGTATTGGAGGGGGGTTCCCTAACGGCCCAGTACTTC. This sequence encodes CSVVLEGGSLTAQYF.

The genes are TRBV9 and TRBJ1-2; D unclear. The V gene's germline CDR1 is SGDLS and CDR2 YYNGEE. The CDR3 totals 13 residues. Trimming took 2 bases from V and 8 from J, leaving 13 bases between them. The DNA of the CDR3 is TGTGCCAGCAGCGTTGATCGGGTAGGAGGCTACACCTTC. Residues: CASSVDRVGGYTF.

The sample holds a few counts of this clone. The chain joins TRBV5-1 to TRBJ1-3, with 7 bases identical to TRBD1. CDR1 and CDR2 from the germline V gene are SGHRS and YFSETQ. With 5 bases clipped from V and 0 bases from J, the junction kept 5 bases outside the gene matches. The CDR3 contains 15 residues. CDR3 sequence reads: CASSRDSFSGNTIYF. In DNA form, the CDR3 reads TGCGCCAGCAGTCGGGACAGTTTCTCTGGAAACACCATATATTTT.

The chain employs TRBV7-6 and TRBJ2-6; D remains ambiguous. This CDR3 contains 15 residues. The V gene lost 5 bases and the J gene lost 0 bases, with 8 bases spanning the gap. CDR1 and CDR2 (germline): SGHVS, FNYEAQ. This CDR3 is CASSPIFSGANVLTF. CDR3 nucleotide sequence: TGTGCCAGCAGCCCAATCTTCTCTGGGGCCAACGTCCTGACTTTC.

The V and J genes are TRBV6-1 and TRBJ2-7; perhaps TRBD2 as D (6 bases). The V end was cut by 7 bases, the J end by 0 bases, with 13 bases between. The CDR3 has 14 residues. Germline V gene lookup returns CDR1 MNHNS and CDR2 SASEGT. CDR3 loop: CASTDGTPSYEQYF. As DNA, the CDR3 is TGTGCCAGCACTGATGGGACTCCCTCCTACGAGCAGTACTTC.

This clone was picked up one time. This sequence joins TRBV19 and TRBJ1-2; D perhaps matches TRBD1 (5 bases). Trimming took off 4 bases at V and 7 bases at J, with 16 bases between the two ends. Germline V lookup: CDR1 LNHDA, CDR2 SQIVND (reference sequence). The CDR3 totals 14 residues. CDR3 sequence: CASSTIGGTFGYTF. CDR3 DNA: TGTGCCAGTAGTACCATCGGGGGGACTTTTGGCTACACCTTC.

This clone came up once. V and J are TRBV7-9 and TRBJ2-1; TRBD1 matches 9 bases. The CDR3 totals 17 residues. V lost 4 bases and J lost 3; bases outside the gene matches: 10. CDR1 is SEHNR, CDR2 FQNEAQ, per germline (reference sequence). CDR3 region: CASSSETDRGDYNEQFF. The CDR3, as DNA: TGTGCCAGCAGCTCGGAGACGGACAGGGGTGACTACAATGAGCAGTTCTTC.

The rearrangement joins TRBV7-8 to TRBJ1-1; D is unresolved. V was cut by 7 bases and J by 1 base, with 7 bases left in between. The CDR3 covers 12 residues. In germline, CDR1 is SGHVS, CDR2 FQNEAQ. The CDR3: CASKSGNTEAFF. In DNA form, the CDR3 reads TGTGCCAGCAAGAGCGGGAACACTGAAGCTTTCTTT. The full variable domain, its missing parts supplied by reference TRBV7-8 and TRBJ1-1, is GAGVSQSPRYKVAKRGQDVALRCDPISGHVSLFWYQQALGQGPEFLTYFQNEAQLDKSGLPSDRFFAERPEGSVSTLKIQRTQQEDSAVYLCASKSGNTEAFFGQGTRLTVV.

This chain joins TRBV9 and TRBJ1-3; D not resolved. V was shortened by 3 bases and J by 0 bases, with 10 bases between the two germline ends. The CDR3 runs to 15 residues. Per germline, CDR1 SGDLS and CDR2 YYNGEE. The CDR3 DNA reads TGTGCCAGCAGCGACCGCGAGCTCTCTGGAAACACCATATATTTT. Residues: CASSDRELSGNTIYF.

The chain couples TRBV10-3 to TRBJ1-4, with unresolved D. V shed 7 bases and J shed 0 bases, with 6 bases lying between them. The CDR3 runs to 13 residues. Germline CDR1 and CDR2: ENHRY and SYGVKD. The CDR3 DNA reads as TGTGCCATCAAGGCAGCAACTAATGAAAAACTGTTTTTT. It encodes CAIKAATNEKLFF.